These 24 T cell receptor beta chains share one sample of origin, sequenced in a study of blood T cell repertoires in COVID-19. Sequencing used immunoSEQ multiplex PCR; TCRdb keeps in-frame clones, though not all of them. The sample records about 110,000 clones, around 90% being singletons. The sequencing input was peripheral blood. All receptors come from a woman between 45 and 65 years old with acute or convalescent COVID-19.

For the CDR3, the DNA is TGTGCCAGTAGTTCATTAGCGGGAGGCGGCTCCTACGAGCAGTACTTC. This gives the protein CASSSLAGGGSYEQYF. The chain joins TRBV19 to TRBJ2-7; 10 nucleotides line up with TRBD2. The CDR3 has 16 amino acids. From germline, CDR1 is LNHDA and CDR2 SQIVND (reference sequence). Trimming removed 5 bases from V and 0 bases from J; junction bases left unmatched: 7.

This chain joins TRBV11-2 and TRBJ2-5; 12 bases match TRBD2. Germline CDR1 reads SGHAT; CDR2 reads FQNNGV. The CDR3 totals 19 residues. Germline trimming cut 4 bases from V and 4 bases from J; bases unmatched to any gene: 16. The CDR3 DNA is TGTGCCAGCAGCTCCAGAGAGAAGACTAGCGGGAGTGGAGCAGAGACCCAGTACTTC. Protein sequence: CASSSREKTSGSGAETQYF.

The chain employs TRBV10-3 and TRBJ1-4, with 9 bases aligning to TRBD1. Germline V CDR1 and CDR2: ENHRY, SYGVKD. Germline trimming cut 2 bases from V and 7 bases from J; bases unmatched to any gene: 2. This CDR3 contains 14 residues. CDR3 region: CAISEGQGIEKLFF. DNA of the CDR3: TGTGCCATCAGTGAGGGACAGGGGATTGAAAAACTGTTTTTT.

J is TRBJ1-4 and V is TRBV11-2; 7 bases are shared with TRBD1. Germline V gene sequence: CDR1 SGHAT, CDR2 FQNNGV. Trimming at V came to 10 bases and at J to 4 bases, leaving 12 bases not matched to a gene. There are 15 residues in the CDR3. The CDR3 spells CATKPGDSDNEKLFF. The CDR3 DNA is TGTGCCACCAAGCCGGGGGACAGCGATAATGAAAAACTGTTTTTT.

J is TRBJ2-6 and V is TRBV21-1; the D call in the table, TRBD1, was not verified against the DNA. TRBV21-1 is listed as a pseudogene. The CDR3 covers 19 residues. In DNA, the CDR3 is TGTGCCAGCAGCAAAGCAGGGAGACAGGTTAGCTCTGGGGCCAACGTCCTGACTTTC. This sequence encodes CASSKAGRQVSSGANVLTF.

This clone came up a few times. This chain connects TRBV19 to TRBJ1-3; a possible D gene is TRBD1 (5 bases). In germline, CDR1 is LNHDA, CDR2 SQIVND (reference sequence). The CDR3 has 14 residues. The CDR3 spells CGARAPSSGNTIYF. CDR3 in DNA: TGTGGTGCCAGGGCACCGAGCTCTGGAAACACCATATATTTT.

The table lists this clone with a few counts. This chain uses TRBV28 with TRBJ1-6; 8 bases agree with TRBD1. V lost 8 bases to trimming and J lost 0 bases; unmatched junction nucleotides: 12. Germline V gene data show CDR1 as MDHEN and CDR2 as SYDVKM. This CDR3 is 18 amino acids long. CDR3 sequence reads: CASLFGQGAPSYNSPLHF. The CDR3 DNA sequence: TGTGCCAGCCTCTTCGGGCAGGGGGCGCCCTCCTATAATTCACCCCTCCACTTT.

The chain has TRBV30 and TRBJ2-7, with 14 bases lining up with TRBD2. Germline lookup yields CDR1 GTSNPN and CDR2 SVGIG (reference sequence). V shed 0 bases, J shed 3 bases, and the junction held 7 bases outside the gene matches. CDR3 size: 17 residues. This CDR3 reads CAWSVLTGLAGDYEQYF. CDR3 nucleotides: TGTGCCTGGAGTGTACTGACGGGACTAGCGGGGGACTACGAGCAGTACTTC.

This clone has only one observation. This sequence joins TRBV24-1 and TRBJ2-3; D is perhaps TRBD1 (6 bases). Looked up from germline, CDR1 is KGHDR and CDR2 is SFDVKD. The CDR3 has 13 amino acids. Trimming took off 5 bases at V and 3 bases at J, with 8 bases between the two ends. DNA for the CDR3: TGTGCCACCAGTGCAGGGGATACAGATACGCAGTATTTT. Translating it yields CATSAGDTDTQYF.

A single count supports this clone. The V and J genes are TRBV12-2 and TRBJ1-5; the table's D call TRBD1 went unverified against the DNA. TRBV12-2 is an annotated pseudogene. The length of the CDR3 is 18 residues. CDR3 coding DNA: TGTGCAAGTCGCCCCCGGGACAACCCTTACTTTAGCAATCAGCCCCAGCATTTT. It specifies CASRPRDNPYFSNQPQHF.

The genes are TRBV7-9 and TRBJ1-1; perhaps TRBD1 as D (6 bases). In germline, CDR1 is SEHNR, CDR2 FQNEAQ (reference sequence). Trimming cost V 4 bases and J 4 bases, with 16 bases left between them. This CDR3 is 15 amino acids long. The CDR3 bases are TGTGCCAGCAGCTCTGGGGGCGGGGGAGTCACTGAAGCTTTCTTT. Translated, it gives CASSSGGGGVTEAFF.

CDR3 DNA: TGTGCCAGCAGTTACCGGGGAGTCGGGACAGATACGCAGTATTTT. This codes for CASSYRGVGTDTQYF. V is TRBV6-5 and J is TRBJ2-3; D perhaps matches TRBD2 (5 bases). The CDR3 sequence is 15 residues long. Per the germline V gene, CDR1 is MNHEY and CDR2 is SVGAGI. V shed 2 bases and J shed 3 bases, with 12 bases lying between them.

The chain joins TRBV12-3 or TRBV12-4 to TRBJ2-7; tentative D call: TRBD2 (5 bases). The CDR3 runs 13 residues. The V gene lost 2 bases and the J gene lost 5 bases, with 10 bases spanning the gap. The CDR3 nucleotides read TGTGCCAGCAGTTTACGGGGATCGCACGAGCAGTACTTC. Protein product: CASSLRGSHEQYF.

The chain links TRBV2 to TRBJ1-5; possibly TRBD1 for D (5 bases). The CDR3 has 13 residues. Germline V gene data show CDR1 as SNHLY and CDR2 as FYNNEI. Trimming took off 4 bases at V and 7 bases at J, with 11 bases between the two ends. CDR3 in amino acids: CASSGEGVQPQHF. The CDR3 bases are TGTGCCAGCAGTGGAGAAGGGGTCCAGCCCCAGCATTTT. The variable domain in full, with the rest retrieved from reference TRBV2 and TRBJ1-5, is EPEVTQTPSHQVTQMGQEVILRCVPISNHLYFYWYRQILGQKVEFLVSFYNNEISEKSEIFDDQFSVERPDGSNFTLKIRSTKLEDSAMYFCASSGEGVQPQHFGDGTRLSIL.

J is TRBJ2-1 and V is TRBV3-1 (or the pseudogene TRBV3-2); 11 positions match TRBD2. The CDR3 extends over 17 amino acids. Trimming cost V 1 base and J 13 bases; bases outside gene matches: 15. Germline assignment: CDR1 LGHDT and CDR2 YNNKEL (reference sequence). CDR3 DNA sequence: TGTGCCAGCAGCCAAGGGGTTGGTAGCGGGAGGGCCTTTCCCCAGTTCTTC. Its protein product is CASSQGVGSGRAFPQFF.

In its sample, this clone was seen once. J is TRBJ2-7 and V is TRBV5-4; D possibly corresponds to TRBD2 (6 bases). V lost 4 bases, J lost 6 bases, and 11 bases lay in between. The CDR3 is 12 amino acids. From germline, CDR1 is SGHNT and CDR2 YYREEE (reference sequence). The CDR3 is CASSPGGAEQYF. CDR3 sequence (DNA): TGTGCCAGCAGCCCTGGCGGGGCCGAGCAGTACTTC.

The chain links TRBV3-1 (or the pseudogene TRBV3-2) to TRBJ2-1; 13 bases are a match to TRBD2. CDR1 is LGHDT and CDR2 is YNNKEL in the germline V gene (reference sequence). The length of the CDR3 is 18 residues. The V segment lost 5 bases and the J segment 7 bases; nucleotides outside the gene matches: 14. CDR3 sequence reads: CASSRTSGSAGLGNEQFF. CDR3 DNA sequence: TGTGCCAGCAGCAGGACTAGCGGGAGTGCGGGCCTTGGAAATGAGCAGTTCTTC.

The V gene is TRBV19, the J gene TRBJ1-1, with TRBD1 identical over 7 bases. The CDR3 covers 15 residues. V lost 2 bases to trimming and J lost 7 bases; unmatched junction nucleotides: 10. CDR1 is LNHDA, CDR2 SQIVND, per germline (reference sequence). For the CDR3, the DNA is TGTGCCAGTAGTATATGGCGAGGGGGCCGGGGTGAAGCTTTCTTT. Amino acid sequence: CASSIWRGGRGEAFF.

The rearrangement uses TRBV27 and TRBJ2-6; D gene ambiguous. Between the trimmed V and J ends, which lost 7 bases and 0 bases, there was a span of 10 bases. Germline V gives CDR1 MNHEY, CDR2 SMNVEV (reference sequence). CDR3 length equals 15 residues. For the CDR3, the DNA is TGTGCCAGCAAAACGATCAGCTCTGGGGCCAACGTCCTGACTTTC. Protein sequence: CASKTISSGANVLTF.

CDR3 sequence reads: CASSSDRGDNEQFF. The CDR3 nucleotides read TGTGCCAGCAGCTCGGACAGGGGGGACAATGAGCAGTTCTTC. The chain has TRBV7-9 and TRBJ2-1; 10 bases are a match to TRBD1. V shed 4 bases and J 5 bases; nucleotides not matched to a gene: 2. Germline-derived CDR1 and CDR2 are SEHNR and FQNEAQ (reference sequence). The CDR3 extends over 14 amino acids.

V is TRBV5-1 and J is TRBJ1-1; D is unclear. The CDR3 loop spans 12 amino acids. The germline gives CDR1 SGHRS, CDR2 YFSETQ. V lost 7 bases and J lost 4, with 11 bases in between. In DNA, the CDR3 is TGCGCCAGCCGGGAGGGAAGCACTGAAGCTTTCTTT. Translation: CASREGSTEAFF.

The chain links TRBV2 to TRBJ2-1; 10 bases map to TRBD1. Per the germline V gene, CDR1 is SNHLY and CDR2 is FYNNEI. V lost 6 bases to trimming and J lost 0 bases; unmatched junction nucleotides: 11. The length of the CDR3 is 18 residues. CDR3 nucleotides: TGTGCCAGCAGAAGAGGGACAGGGGACGCGGGCTCCTACAATGAGCAGTTCTTC. This sequence encodes CASRRGTGDAGSYNEQFF.

This clone was seen a single time. J is TRBJ1-5 and V is TRBV21-1; TRBD1 is taken as the D call from the table, unchecked against the DNA. TRBV21-1 is a pseudogene. The CDR3 runs 14 residues. For the CDR3, the DNA is TGTGCCAATGCCGACAGGGCCTTCAATCAGCCCCAGCATTTT. Residues: CANADRAFNQPQHF.

The chain carries TRBV5-6 and TRBJ2-1; D is perhaps TRBD2 (6 bases). The V end was cut by 7 bases, the J end by 5 bases, with 19 bases between. The germline V gene has CDR1 SGHDT and CDR2 YYEEEE. This CDR3 comprises 15 residues. The CDR3 reads CASVRLSGPNNEQFF. CDR3 DNA sequence: TGTGCCAGCGTCAGGTTGAGCGGGCCTAACAATGAGCAGTTCTTC.